Listed below are T cell receptor beta chains from one sample, sequenced in a study of blood T cell repertoires in COVID-19. Sequencing used immunoSEQ multiplex PCR; TCRdb keeps in-frame clones, though not all of them. The repertoire holds roughly 200,000 clones, with approximately 90% as singletons. The sequenced sample consisted of PBMCs or T cells enriched from blood (not recorded which). Every receptor here comes from a woman between 40 and 55 years old in a cohort exposed to, infected with or recovered from COVID-19 (not recorded which). Each CDR3 is given with its conserved first and last residue. Each record gives: CDR3 DNA, CDR3 protein, J gene, D gene, V gene, clone size. A D gene is named only where the DNA matches it firmly. A clone size is listed for some rows: how often the clone was seen (once, few, many), or a class if it is expanded.

CDR3 DNA: TGTGCCAGCAGCGGCCGGGACAGGGGGTTTACTGAAGCTTTCTTT
CDR3 protein: CASSGRDRGFTEAFF
J gene: TRBJ1-1
D gene: TRBD1
V gene: TRBV11-3
clone size: .

CDR3 DNA: TGTGCCAGCAGTTGGGAGACCCTACACACCTTC
CDR3 protein: CASSWETLHTF
J gene: TRBJ1-2
D gene: .
V gene: TRBV7-9
clone size: .

CDR3 DNA: TGCGCCAGCAGCGAAGGACTGACGGGACTTAACTCCTACGAGCAGTACTTC
CDR3 protein: CASSEGLTGLNSYEQYF
J gene: TRBJ2-7
D gene: .
V gene: TRBV4-1
clone size: .

CDR3 DNA: TGTGCCAGTAGTGGGCTTCGACGGCCAGCTTTCTTT
CDR3 protein: CASSGLRRPAFF
J gene: TRBJ1-1
D gene: .
V gene: TRBV19
clone size: .

CDR3 DNA: TGCGCCAGCAGCCCCCTAGGGCTAGCGGGGGCGGGCACAGATACGCAGTATTTT
CDR3 protein: CASSPLGLAGAGTDTQYF
J gene: TRBJ2-3
D gene: TRBD2
V gene: TRBV4-1
clone size: .

CDR3 DNA: TGTGCCAGCAGCGCCCGGGACAGGGCGTACCAAGAGACCCAGTACTTC
CDR3 protein: CASSARDRAYQETQYF
J gene: TRBJ2-5
D gene: TRBD1
V gene: TRBV11-3
clone size: .

CDR3 DNA: TGTGCCAGCAGTTACTCGGGGACAGCCAACTATGGCTACACCTTC
CDR3 protein: CASSYSGTANYGYTF
J gene: TRBJ1-2
D gene: TRBD1
V gene: TRBV6-5
clone size: .

CDR3 DNA: TGTGCCAGCAGCAAAGGTTTGGTCAGCTCCTACAATGAGCAGTTCTTC
CDR3 protein: CASSKGLVSSYNEQFF
J gene: TRBJ2-1
D gene: .
V gene: TRBV21-1
clone size: once

CDR3 DNA: TGTGCCAGCAGCTTCCGACTAGCGGGGGCGACCGGTGAGCAGTTCTTC
CDR3 protein: CASSFRLAGATGEQFF
J gene: TRBJ2-1
D gene: TRBD2
V gene: TRBV7-9
clone size: .

CDR3 DNA: TGTGCCAGCAGTTTAGGACAGGCCGGGGAGCTGTTTTTT
CDR3 protein: CASSLGQAGELFF
J gene: TRBJ2-2
D gene: .
V gene: TRBV12-3/TRBV12-4
clone size: .

CDR3 DNA: TGTGCCAGTAGAAACAAGCGGACAGGGGGGGAAAAACTGTTTTTT
CDR3 protein: CASRNKRTGGEKLFF
J gene: TRBJ1-4
D gene: TRBD1
V gene: TRBV19
clone size: .

CDR3 DNA: TGTGCCAGCAGAAGGGGGGGAAGCAATCAGCCCCAGCATTTT
CDR3 protein: CASRRGGSNQPQHF
J gene: TRBJ1-5
D gene: .
V gene: TRBV27
clone size: .

CDR3 DNA: TGTGCCAGCTCGCGAACACAGGGGGGCGAGCAGTACTTC
CDR3 protein: CASSRTQGGEQYF
J gene: TRBJ2-7
D gene: TRBD1
V gene: TRBV18
clone size: .

CDR3 DNA: TGCGCCAGCAGCTTGTCGGAGGAGCAGTTCTTC
CDR3 protein: CASSLSEEQFF
J gene: TRBJ2-1
D gene: .
V gene: TRBV5-1
clone size: .

CDR3 DNA: TGTGCCAGCAGCTCCCCGCGGGTTAGGTATGGCTACACCTTC
CDR3 protein: CASSSPRVRYGYTF
J gene: TRBJ1-2
D gene: .
V gene: TRBV7-9
clone size: .

CDR3 DNA: TGTGCCAGCAGGCGTGACAGCACTAGCACAGATACGCAGTATTTT
CDR3 protein: CASRRDSTSTDTQYF
J gene: TRBJ2-3
D gene: .
V gene: TRBV6-6
clone size: .

CDR3 DNA: TGCGCCAGCAGCCAAGTTGCGGGGAGACCTCCTTCTGGGGCCAACGTCCTGACTTTC
CDR3 protein: CASSQVAGRPPSGANVLTF
J gene: TRBJ2-6
D gene: .
V gene: TRBV4-3
clone size: .

CDR3 DNA: TGTGCCAGCAAAAAGCTAGCGGGAGAGGGGTACAATGAGCAGTTCTTC
CDR3 protein: CASKKLAGEGYNEQFF
J gene: TRBJ2-1
D gene: TRBD2
V gene: TRBV27
clone size: .

CDR3 DNA: TGCGCCAGCAGTGACGCAGGGTCGGCTGAAGCTTTCTTT
CDR3 protein: CASSDAGSAEAFF
J gene: TRBJ1-1
D gene: .
V gene: TRBV10-1
clone size: once

CDR3 DNA: TGTGCCAGCAGCCCGCGACTAGATGGAGGAGATACGCAGTATTTT
CDR3 protein: CASSPRLDGGDTQYF
J gene: TRBJ2-3
D gene: .
V gene: TRBV7-6
clone size: once